The 3 T cell receptor beta chains in this list originate from one sample, sequenced in a study of graft-versus-host responses after intestinal transplantation. Their recognized antigens are unknown. Method: immunoSEQ multiplex PCR; TCRdb's copy keeps in-frame clones and lacks some. This sample has about 93,000 clones; 80% to 85% occur once, and the top ten carry about 0.8%. The sample was unstimulated CD4+ T cells sorted from spleen or lymph node cells, taken before intestinal transplant. The receptors originated from a human donor who received an intestinal transplant.

The rearrangement links TRBV2 to TRBJ2-7; a possible D gene is TRBD1 (5 bases). V was clipped by 11 bases and J by 3 bases, with 14 bases between them. Germline V gene sequence: CDR1 SNHLY, CDR2 FYNNEI. CDR3 length equals 12 residues. In nucleotides, the CDR3 is TGTGCCGGACAAGGGTGGGACTACGAGCAGTACTTC. It yields the protein CAGQGWDYEQYF.

This chain connects TRBV14 to TRBJ2-1; TRBD1 aligns across 10 bases. V gave up 4 bases and J gave up 7 bases; unmatched junction bases: 1. The CDR3 spans 13 residues. Germline V gives CDR1 SGHDN, CDR2 FVKESK. CDR3 coding DNA: TGTGCCAGCAGCCGGGACAGGGGAAATGAGCAGTTCTTC. Protein product: CASSRDRGNEQFF.

This clone was picked up one time. The J gene is TRBJ1-2, the V gene TRBV7-9; 7 bases align to TRBD1. Germline V lookup: CDR1 SEHNR, CDR2 FQNEAQ (reference sequence). The CDR3 consists of 14 residues. The J segment lost 4 bases and the V segment lost 3 bases, leaving 5 bases of the junction unmatched. CDR3: CASSFRGDGYGYTF. Here the CDR3 DNA reads TGTGCCAGCAGCTTCAGGGGGGATGGCTATGGCTACACCTTC. Full variable domain (remainder filled in from reference TRBV7-9 and TRBJ1-2): DTGVSQNPRHKITKRGQNVTFRCDPISEHNRLYWYRQTLGQGPEFLTYFQNEAQLEKSRLLSDRFSAERPKGSFSTLEIQRTEQGDSAMYLCASSFRGDGYGYTFGSGTRLTVV.